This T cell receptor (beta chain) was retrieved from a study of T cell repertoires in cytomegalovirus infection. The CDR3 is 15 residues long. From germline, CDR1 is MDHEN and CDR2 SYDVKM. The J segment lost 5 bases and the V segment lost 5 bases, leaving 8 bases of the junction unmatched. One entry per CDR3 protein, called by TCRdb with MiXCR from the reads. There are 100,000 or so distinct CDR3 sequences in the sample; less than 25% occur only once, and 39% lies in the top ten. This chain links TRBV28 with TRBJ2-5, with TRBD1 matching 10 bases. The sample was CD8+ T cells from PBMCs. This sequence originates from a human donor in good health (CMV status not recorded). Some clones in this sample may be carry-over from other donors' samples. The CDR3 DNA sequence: TGTGCCAGCAGTCCACGGGACAGGGGCTATGAGACCCAGTACTTC. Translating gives CASSPRDRGYETQYF.